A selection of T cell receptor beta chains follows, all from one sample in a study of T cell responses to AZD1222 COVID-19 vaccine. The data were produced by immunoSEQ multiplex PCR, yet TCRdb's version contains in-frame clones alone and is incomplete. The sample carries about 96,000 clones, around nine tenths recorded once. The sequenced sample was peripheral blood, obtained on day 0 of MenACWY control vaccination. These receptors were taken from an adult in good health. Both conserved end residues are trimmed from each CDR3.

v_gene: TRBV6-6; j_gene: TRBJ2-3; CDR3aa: ASGAIGADTQY
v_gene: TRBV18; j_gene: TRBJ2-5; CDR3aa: ASSPTSRVQETQY
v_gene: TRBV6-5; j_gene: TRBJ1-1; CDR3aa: ASSAGVDTEAF
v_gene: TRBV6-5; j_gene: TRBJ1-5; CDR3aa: ASIRRGNQPQH
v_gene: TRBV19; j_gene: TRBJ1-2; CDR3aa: ASSRNTENYGYT
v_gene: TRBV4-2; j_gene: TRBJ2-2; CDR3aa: ASSQPTGELF
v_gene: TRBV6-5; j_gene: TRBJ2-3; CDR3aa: ASNRLGLAADTQY
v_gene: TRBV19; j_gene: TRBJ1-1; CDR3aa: ASRGNRGPEAF
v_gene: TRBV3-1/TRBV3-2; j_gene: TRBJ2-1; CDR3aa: ASSQVGFSVGQF
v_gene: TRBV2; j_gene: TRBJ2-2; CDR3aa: ASGWLNTGELF
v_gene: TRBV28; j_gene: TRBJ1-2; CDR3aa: ASSLLGFDGYT
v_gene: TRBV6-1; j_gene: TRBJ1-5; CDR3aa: ASSEARRQGRQPQH
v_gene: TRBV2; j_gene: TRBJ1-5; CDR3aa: ASSIQGAGQPQH
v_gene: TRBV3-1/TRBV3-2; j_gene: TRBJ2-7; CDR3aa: ASSHPRHPPGEQY
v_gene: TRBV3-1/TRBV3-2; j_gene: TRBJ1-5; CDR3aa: ASSQDKGANQPQH
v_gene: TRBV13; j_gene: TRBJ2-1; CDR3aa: ASSLGGYNEQF
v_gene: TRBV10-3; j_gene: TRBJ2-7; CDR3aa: ATNRETSYEQY
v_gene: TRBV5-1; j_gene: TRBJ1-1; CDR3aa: ASTTAFMNTEAF
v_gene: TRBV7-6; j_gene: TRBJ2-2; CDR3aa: ASRTTGELF
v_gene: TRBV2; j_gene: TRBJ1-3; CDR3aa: ASRQGRGNTIY
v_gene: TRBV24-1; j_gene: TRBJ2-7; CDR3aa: ATSDIYEQY
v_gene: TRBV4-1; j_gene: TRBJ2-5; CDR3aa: ASSQDVGVPETQY
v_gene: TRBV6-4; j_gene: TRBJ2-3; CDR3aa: ASSAVGGTDTQY
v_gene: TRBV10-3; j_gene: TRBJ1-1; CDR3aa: AIKGGSNTEAF
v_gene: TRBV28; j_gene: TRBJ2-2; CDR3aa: ASSFRQGVSGELF
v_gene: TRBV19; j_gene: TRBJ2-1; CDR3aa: ASSVPGANEQF
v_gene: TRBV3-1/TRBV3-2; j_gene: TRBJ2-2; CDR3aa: ASSRLDSSTGELF
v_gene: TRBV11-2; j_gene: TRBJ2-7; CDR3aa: ASSLALTSYEQY
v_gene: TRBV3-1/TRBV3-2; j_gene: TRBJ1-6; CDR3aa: ASTLDRDSSPLH
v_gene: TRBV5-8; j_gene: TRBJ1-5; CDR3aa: ASSPGQGYSNQPQH
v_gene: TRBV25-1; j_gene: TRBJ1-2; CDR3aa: ASSEYHGGYT
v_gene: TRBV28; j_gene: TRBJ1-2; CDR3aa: ASGSGSNYGYT
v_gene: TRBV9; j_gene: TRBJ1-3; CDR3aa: ASSVAPGPGNTIY
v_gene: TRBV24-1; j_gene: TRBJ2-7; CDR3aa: ATSDLGQGAHEQY
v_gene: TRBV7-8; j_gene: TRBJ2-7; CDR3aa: ASSRGGMENEQY
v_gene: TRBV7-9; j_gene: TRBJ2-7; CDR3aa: ASSNQADRVEQY
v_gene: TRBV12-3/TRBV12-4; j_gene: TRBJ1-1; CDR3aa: ASSYQARTEAF
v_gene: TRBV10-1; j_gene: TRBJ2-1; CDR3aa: ASSESIGFNEQF
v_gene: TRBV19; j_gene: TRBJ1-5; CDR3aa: ASRKVTWGFQPQH
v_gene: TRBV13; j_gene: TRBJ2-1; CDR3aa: ASSSTSGGNYNEQF
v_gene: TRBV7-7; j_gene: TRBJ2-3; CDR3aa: ASSLDWTDTQY
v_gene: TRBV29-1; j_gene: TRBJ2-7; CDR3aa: SVTLGGGGEQY